The 18 T cell receptor beta chains below were found in one sample sequenced in a study of blood T cells in healthy people across ages. It was with a sample-barcoded 5' primer and a J-beta primer mix that a second PCR of roughly 7 to 12 cycles was run. MiXCR was run by TCRdb on the 5' RACE reads, yielding one entry per CDR3 protein. The sample has about 1.1 million distinct CDR3 sequences, 35% to 40% seen once. The sample taken for sequencing was blood. The receptors originated from a young man in good health.

Only a few counts were recorded for this clonotype. The chain employs TRBV6-6 and TRBJ1-4; the D is unclear. Between the trimmed V and J ends, which lost 4 bases and 7 bases, there was a span of 13 bases. This CDR3 has 14 residues. Germline V CDR1 and CDR2: MNHNY, SVGAGI (reference sequence). CDR3 sequence reads: CASSSPEGGEKLFF. Written as DNA, the CDR3 is TGTGCCAGCAGTTCCCCAGAGGGTGGTGAAAAACTGTTTTTT.

This chain links TRBV5-1 with TRBJ2-7; a possible D gene is TRBD2 (5 bases). The CDR3 sequence is 14 residues long. Germline CDR1 is SGHRS and CDR2 is YFSETQ. The V end lost 2 bases, the J end lost 3 bases, and 12 bases lay between the germline ends. CDR3 residues: CASSFGGGDYEQYF. CDR3 nucleotide sequence: TGCGCCAGCAGCTTCGGAGGTGGGGACTACGAGCAGTACTTC.

This chain links TRBV6-1 with TRBJ2-2; D perhaps matches TRBD1 (6 bases). Germline CDR1 reads MNHNS; CDR2 reads SASEGT. The CDR3 is 12 amino acids. The V end was cut by 5 bases, the J end by 8 bases, with 9 bases between. For the CDR3, the DNA is TGTGCCAGCAGTTCAGGGGTAGGGGAGCTGTTTTTT. Its protein is CASSSGVGELFF.

The V and J genes are TRBV20-1 and TRBJ2-1; 11 bases align to TRBD2. V lost 4 bases, J lost 1 base, and 3 bases stayed unmatched. The CDR3 runs 15 residues. Germline-derived CDR1 and CDR2 are DFQATT and SNEGSKA (reference sequence). The CDR3 sequence: CSAKGLAVSYNEQFF. The CDR3 nucleotides are TGCAGTGCTAAGGGACTAGCGGTTTCCTACAATGAGCAGTTCTTC.

The chain has TRBV20-1 and TRBJ1-2; D is unresolved. V lost 3 bases, J lost 4 bases, and 15 bases lay in between. The length of the CDR3 is 14 residues. CDR1 is DFQATT and CDR2 is SNEGSKA in the germline V gene (reference sequence). The CDR3 DNA reads as TGCAGTGCTAGCGGTCCCTCTTCTTTCTATGGCTACACCTTC. Translating it yields CSASGPSSFYGYTF.

On this clonotype: A single base separates this from a much larger clone, so it may be a read error. The chain joins TRBV20-1 to TRBJ1-2, with a tentative D call TRBD1 (5 bases). The CDR3 has 14 residues. Germline-derived CDR1 and CDR2 are DFQATT and SNEGSKA (reference sequence). The CDR3 here is CGARDQRQIYGYTF. CDR3 DNA sequence: TGCGGTGCTAGAGACCAGAGACAGATATATGGCTACACCTTC.

This clonotype was recorded a few times. The chain carries TRBV25-1 and TRBJ2-7; 7 bases line up with TRBD1. The J segment lost 7 bases and the V segment lost 4 bases, leaving 13 bases of the junction unmatched. Germline loops: CDR1 MGHDK, CDR2 SYGVNS. The length of the CDR3 is 15 residues. Here the CDR3 reads CASSAPGQIYNEQYF. CDR3 DNA sequence: TGTGCCAGCAGTGCTCCGGGACAGATATACAATGAGCAGTACTTC.

The J gene is TRBJ1-1, the V gene TRBV4-1, with D hard to call. Germline CDR1 and CDR2: MGHRA and YSYEKL. This CDR3 has 15 amino acids. V lost 2 bases, J lost 0 bases, and 10 bases lay in between. The DNA for the CDR3 is TGCGCCAGCAGCCAAAGGGATTCGATGAACACTGAAGCTTTCTTT. Translation: CASSQRDSMNTEAFF.

The gene calls are TRBV3-1 and TRBJ2-7, with D perhaps TRBD2 (7 bases). The CDR3 covers 15 residues. The germline V gene has CDR1 LGHDT and CDR2 YNNKEL (reference sequence). V was cut by 2 bases and J by 1 base, with 12 bases left in between. The CDR3 reads CASSQLGGLSYEQYF. The DNA of the CDR3 is TGTGCCAGCAGCCAACTAGGGGGACTATCCTACGAGCAGTACTTC.

CDR3 sequence (DNA): TGTGCCAGCAGTACGAACCGGGACGCCAAAGATACGCAGTATTTT. It specifies CASSTNRDAKDTQYF. The chain uses TRBV27 and TRBJ2-3, with D possibly called TRBD1 or TRBD2 (5 bases each). Trimming left V 5 bases short and J 5 bases short, with 17 bases between. The length of the CDR3 is 15 residues. Germline V gene lookup returns CDR1 MNHEY and CDR2 SMNVEV (reference sequence).

This rearrangement joins TRBV6-1 to TRBJ2-1; 10 bases align to TRBD2. Germline V CDR1 and CDR2: MNHNS, SASEGT. V shed 6 bases and J 7 bases; nucleotides not matched to a gene: 15. This CDR3 comprises 17 residues. This CDR3 reads CASSLRISGGLSNEQFF. The CDR3 nucleotides read TGTGCCAGCAGCCTCCGAATTAGCGGGGGGCTTAGTAATGAGCAGTTCTTC.

As concerns this clonotype: At one end, the junction sequence differs from germline, possibly due to a read error. The CDR3 spells CAIGDRRGNEQFF. As DNA, the CDR3 is TGTGCCATCGGTGACAGGAGGGGCAATGAGCAGTTCTTC. J is TRBJ2-1 and V is TRBV10-3; D may correspond to TRBD1 or TRBD2 (6 bases each). The germline gives CDR1 ENHRY, CDR2 SYGVKD. CDR3 length: 13 residues.

CDR3 loop: CSAREGGAEEKLFF. The CDR3 DNA sequence: TGCAGTGCTAGAGAGGGGGGGGCGGAGGAAAAACTGTTTTTT. V gene TRBV20-1 combines with J gene TRBJ1-4; possible D gene TRBD1, 6 bases. CDR3 size: 14 residues. Trimming removed 0 bases at V and 8 bases at J, with 13 bases between. The germline V gene encodes CDR1 DFQATT and CDR2 SNEGSKA (reference sequence).

This clonotype was found many times. The J gene is TRBJ2-1, the V gene TRBV5-1; TRBD1 is a possible D gene (5 bases). The CDR3 is made up of 18 amino acids. V was shortened by 4 bases and J by 2 bases, with 22 bases between the two germline ends. In germline, CDR1 is SGHRS, CDR2 YFSETQ. The CDR3 protein is CASSGYPHPRVPYNEQFF. For the CDR3, the DNA is TGCGCCAGCAGCGGATATCCGCACCCCAGGGTACCCTACAATGAGCAGTTCTTC.

The genes are TRBV2 and TRBJ2-2; TRBD1 agrees at 7 bases. V dropped 11 bases and J dropped 7; count of bases not matched to a gene: 13. The CDR3 loop spans 14 amino acids. Germline-derived CDR1 and CDR2 are SNHLY and FYNNEI. CDR3 loop: CAVKTGSEVGELFF. The DNA of the CDR3 is TGTGCCGTTAAGACAGGGAGCGAGGTCGGGGAGCTGTTTTTT.

The chain couples TRBV20-1 to TRBJ2-1; perhaps TRBD2 as D (6 bases). With 0 bases removed from V and 4 bases from J, the gap between germline ends came to 10 bases. The germline CDR1 and CDR2 sequences are DFQATT and SNEGSKA (reference sequence). The CDR3 runs 14 residues. This CDR3 reads CSARDQGLYNEQFF. CDR3 DNA sequence: TGCAGTGCTAGAGATCAGGGACTTTACAATGAGCAGTTCTTC.

The genes are TRBV29-1 and TRBJ2-1; D may be TRBD2 (5 bases). V was cut by 4 bases and J by 8 bases, with 12 bases left in between. The CDR3 is 12 residues long. Germline CDR1 reads SQVTM; CDR2 reads ANQGSEA. The CDR3: CSVVLWGDEQFF. DNA of the CDR3: TGCAGCGTTGTGTTATGGGGAGATGAGCAGTTCTTC.

Only a few counts were recorded for this clonotype. CDR3 amino acids: CASSLVKQEHYGYTF. CDR3 DNA: TGTGCCAGCAGCTTAGTAAAACAGGAACACTATGGCTACACCTTC. This chain joins TRBV7-2 and TRBJ1-2; tentatively, D is TRBD1 (5 bases). The V end lost 1 base, the J end lost 3 bases, and 12 bases lay between the germline ends. The CDR3 extends over 15 amino acids. The germline V gene has CDR1 SGHTA and CDR2 FQGNSA.